This is a list of T cell receptor beta chains from one sample in a study of cytomegalovirus exposure and HLA in healthy donors. Clones were sequenced by immunoSEQ multiplex PCR, and TCRdb holds only the in-frame ones, with some missing. The sample has some 78,000 clones; around 70% are singletons. Sequencing input: PBMCs. These receptors originate from a woman aged 40-49 years in good health and CMV-seropositive. CDR3s include the opening cysteine and the closing phenylalanine or tryptophan. Each record gives: clone size, D gene, J gene, V gene, CDR3 DNA, CDR3 protein. A D gene is named only where the DNA matches it firmly. Not all rows give a size; the values are once, few, many and, for expanded clones, a class.

clone size: .; D gene: TRBD1; J gene: TRBJ2-2; V gene: TRBV10-3; CDR3 DNA: TGTGCCATCAGTGCCGGGACAGGGTTTGGGGAGCTGTTTTTT; CDR3 protein: CAISAGTGFGELFF
clone size: .; D gene: .; J gene: TRBJ1-4; V gene: TRBV4-1; CDR3 DNA: TGCGCCAGCAGACACCAGGGAAATGATAATGAAAAACTGTTTTTT; CDR3 protein: CASRHQGNDNEKLFF
clone size: .; D gene: TRBD1; J gene: TRBJ2-7; V gene: TRBV18; CDR3 DNA: TGTGCCAGCTCACCGGGACAGGAGGGCTTTGAGCAGTACTTC; CDR3 protein: CASSPGQEGFEQYF
clone size: .; D gene: .; J gene: TRBJ2-5; V gene: TRBV2; CDR3 DNA: TGTGCCAGCAGTGACCGCAGGGTTTGGGGCCAAGAGACCCAGTACTTC; CDR3 protein: CASSDRRVWGQETQYF
clone size: .; D gene: TRBD1; J gene: TRBJ2-2; V gene: TRBV5-8; CDR3 DNA: TGTGCCAGCAGCTTGTTGGGACAGGAGAACACCGGGGAGCTGTTTTTT; CDR3 protein: CASSLLGQENTGELFF
clone size: .; D gene: .; J gene: TRBJ2-7; V gene: TRBV19; CDR3 DNA: TGTGCCAGTAGTATAGAAGACACTGGGAGCTACGAGCAGTACTTC; CDR3 protein: CASSIEDTGSYEQYF
clone size: .; D gene: .; J gene: TRBJ2-7; V gene: TRBV5-6; CDR3 DNA: TGTGCCAGCAGCTTTTTTAGCGGAATGAGCTCCTACGAGCAGTACTTC; CDR3 protein: CASSFFSGMSSYEQYF
clone size: .; D gene: TRBD1; J gene: TRBJ2-7; V gene: TRBV15; CDR3 DNA: TGTGCCACCGGGCCGGGACAGGATACCGGCGAGCAGTACTTC; CDR3 protein: CATGPGQDTGEQYF
clone size: .; D gene: .; J gene: TRBJ2-7; V gene: TRBV6-5; CDR3 DNA: TGTGCCAGCAGTTATCGGGGTCGCGAGCAGTACTTC; CDR3 protein: CASSYRGREQYF
clone size: few; D gene: TRBD2; J gene: TRBJ2-1; V gene: TRBV5-1; CDR3 DNA: TGCGCCAGCAGCTTGGGAGCTAGCGGGACTGGGGAGCAGTTCTTC; CDR3 protein: CASSLGASGTGEQFF
clone size: .; D gene: TRBD1; J gene: TRBJ1-1; V gene: TRBV7-8; CDR3 DNA: TGTGCCAGCAGCCATGACGACAGGGCTAGTGGAGCTTTCTTT; CDR3 protein: CASSHDDRASGAFF
clone size: .; D gene: .; J gene: TRBJ1-2; V gene: TRBV9; CDR3 DNA: TGTGCCAGCAGCAATCAACCAACCTTAGTGGACAGAGCTAACTATGGCTACACCTTC; CDR3 protein: CASSNQPTLVDRANYGYTF
clone size: .; D gene: TRBD2; J gene: TRBJ2-5; V gene: TRBV28; CDR3 DNA: TGTGCCAGCAGTTTTAGGGAGCGGGGGGCGTTGGAGACCCAGTACTTC; CDR3 protein: CASSFRERGALETQYF
clone size: .; D gene: .; J gene: TRBJ1-5; V gene: TRBV7-2; CDR3 DNA: TGTGCCAGCAGCGAGAACGGGGATCAGCCCCAGCATTTT; CDR3 protein: CASSENGDQPQHF
clone size: .; D gene: .; J gene: TRBJ1-1; V gene: TRBV6-5; CDR3 DNA: TGTGCCAGCAGACGGGACACTGAAGCTTTCTTT; CDR3 protein: CASRRDTEAFF
clone size: few; D gene: .; J gene: TRBJ1-5; V gene: TRBV10-3; CDR3 DNA: TGTGCCATCAGTGACTTTAGCAATCAGCCCCAGCATTTT; CDR3 protein: CAISDFSNQPQHF
clone size: .; D gene: .; J gene: TRBJ1-1; V gene: TRBV6-6; CDR3 DNA: TGTGCCAGCAGTTACACGGGGGGCAATACTGAAGCTTTCTTT; CDR3 protein: CASSYTGGNTEAFF
clone size: .; D gene: TRBD1; J gene: TRBJ1-6; V gene: TRBV6-5; CDR3 DNA: TGTGCCAGCAATTCCCAAGGGACAGATTCACCCCTCCACTTT; CDR3 protein: CASNSQGTDSPLHF
clone size: .; D gene: TRBD1; J gene: TRBJ1-2; V gene: TRBV30; CDR3 DNA: TGTGCCTGGAGCGACAGGGCTAACTATGGCTACACCTTC; CDR3 protein: CAWSDRANYGYTF
clone size: .; D gene: TRBD1; J gene: TRBJ1-1; V gene: TRBV6-1; CDR3 DNA: TGTGCCAGCAGTGGGGGGACAGGGACGAACACTGAAGCTTTCTTT; CDR3 protein: CASSGGTGTNTEAFF
clone size: .; D gene: TRBD2; J gene: TRBJ2-6; V gene: TRBV2; CDR3 DNA: TGTGCCAGCAGGGGAGGGGCTGGGGCCAACGTCCTGACTTTC; CDR3 protein: CASRGGAGANVLTF
clone size: .; D gene: .; J gene: TRBJ2-4; V gene: TRBV7-2; CDR3 DNA: TGTGCCAGCAGCACCACGGCGGAAAACATTCAGTACTTC; CDR3 protein: CASSTTAENIQYF
clone size: .; D gene: .; J gene: TRBJ1-2; V gene: TRBV5-1; CDR3 DNA: TGCGCCAGCAGCTTGGGCCTGGGGGCTTATGGCTACACCTTC; CDR3 protein: CASSLGLGAYGYTF
clone size: .; D gene: TRBD2; J gene: TRBJ2-3; V gene: TRBV5-1; CDR3 DNA: TGCGCCAGCAGCTTCGGACTAGCGGGGGGGGATACGCAGTATTTT; CDR3 protein: CASSFGLAGGDTQYF
clone size: .; D gene: .; J gene: TRBJ2-7; V gene: TRBV5-1; CDR3 DNA: TGCGCCAGCAGCGGGACAACCTACGAGCAGTACTTC; CDR3 protein: CASSGTTYEQYF
clone size: .; D gene: .; J gene: TRBJ1-4; V gene: TRBV29-1; CDR3 DNA: TGCAGCGGAGGGGGGGGTGACGGTGAAAAACTGTTTTTT; CDR3 protein: CSGGGGDGEKLFF
clone size: .; D gene: .; J gene: TRBJ1-1; V gene: TRBV30; CDR3 DNA: TGTGCCTGGAGTAGGAGGGTAGGCACTGAAGCTTTCTTT; CDR3 protein: CAWSRRVGTEAFF
clone size: .; D gene: TRBD1; J gene: TRBJ1-2; V gene: TRBV29-1; CDR3 DNA: TGCAGCGTGTTCACGACAGGGGGGTCCTATGGCTACACCTTC; CDR3 protein: CSVFTTGGSYGYTF
clone size: once; D gene: .; J gene: TRBJ1-6; V gene: TRBV2; CDR3 DNA: TGTGCCAGCCGGCGCTCCTCTAGCTCCTATAATTCACCCCTCCACTTT; CDR3 protein: CASRRSSSSYNSPLHF
clone size: .; D gene: .; J gene: TRBJ1-2; V gene: TRBV28; CDR3 DNA: TGTGCCAGCAGTACACGCGAGGCTGGGGCCGGTAACTATGGCTACACCTTC; CDR3 protein: CASSTREAGAGNYGYTF